In this sample, the clone carrying this T cell receptor (beta chain) is medium-sized. Its antigen is undetermined. Deletions cut 1 base from V and 0 bases from J, with 6 bases between. CDR1 and CDR2 from the germline V gene are LNHDA and SQIVND (reference sequence). The CDR3 covers 14 residues. Amplification of TCR beta used genomic DNA extracted from peripheral blood. The sample belongs to a study of T cell repertoires in aging, cancer and after chemotherapy. Findings of the study overall: Loss of evenness, beyond lost richness, contributed to age-related TCR diversity decline in cancer patients.

A mixed TRB-A/B primer pool amplified rearranged TRB by multiplex touch-down PCR. TCRdb used MiXCR to reprocess the multiplex PCR reads, holding one entry per CDR3 protein. Among about 3,000 distinct CDR3 sequences listed, approximately 23% were seen once. This receptor was identified in a human donor with a solid tumor. The gene calls are TRBV19 and TRBJ1-1; D is unclear. Sequenced: blood. The CDR3 nucleotides read TGTGCCAGTAGTATAGCCGACATGAACACTGAAGCTTTCTTT. It codes for CASSIADMNTEAFF.